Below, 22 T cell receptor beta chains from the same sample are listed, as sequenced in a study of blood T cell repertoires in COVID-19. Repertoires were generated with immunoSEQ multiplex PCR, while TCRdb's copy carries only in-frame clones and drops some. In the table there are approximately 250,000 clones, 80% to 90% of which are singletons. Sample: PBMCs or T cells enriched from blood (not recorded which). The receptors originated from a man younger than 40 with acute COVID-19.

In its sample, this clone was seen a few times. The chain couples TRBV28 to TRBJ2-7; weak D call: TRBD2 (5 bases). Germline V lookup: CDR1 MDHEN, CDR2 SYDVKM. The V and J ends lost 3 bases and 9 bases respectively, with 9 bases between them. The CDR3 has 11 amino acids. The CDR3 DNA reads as TGTGCCAGCAGTTTTATGGGGAGGCAGTACGTC. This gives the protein CASSFMGRQYV.

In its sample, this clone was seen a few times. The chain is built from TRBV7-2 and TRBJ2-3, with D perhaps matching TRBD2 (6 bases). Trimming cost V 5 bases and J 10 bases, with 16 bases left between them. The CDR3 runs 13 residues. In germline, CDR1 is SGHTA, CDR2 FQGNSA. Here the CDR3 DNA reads TGTGCCAGCAGCCCCCTGAGGGGAGGATCGCAGTATTTT. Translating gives CASSPLRGGSQYF.

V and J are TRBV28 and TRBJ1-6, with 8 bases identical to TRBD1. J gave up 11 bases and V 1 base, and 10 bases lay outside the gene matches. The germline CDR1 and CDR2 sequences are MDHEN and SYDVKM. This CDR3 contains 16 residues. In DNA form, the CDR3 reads TGTGCCAGCAGTTTATCTGGACAGGGCACCCGGCCACCCCTCCACTTT. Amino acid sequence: CASSLSGQGTRPPLHF.

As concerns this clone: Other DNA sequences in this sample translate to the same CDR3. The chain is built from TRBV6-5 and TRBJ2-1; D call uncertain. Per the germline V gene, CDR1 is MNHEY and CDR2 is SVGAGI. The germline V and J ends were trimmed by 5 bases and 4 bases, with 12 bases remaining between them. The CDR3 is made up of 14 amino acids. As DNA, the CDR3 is TGTGCCAGCAGTCCCAGAGGCCGTTACAATGAGCAGTTCTTC. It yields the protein CASSPRGRYNEQFF.

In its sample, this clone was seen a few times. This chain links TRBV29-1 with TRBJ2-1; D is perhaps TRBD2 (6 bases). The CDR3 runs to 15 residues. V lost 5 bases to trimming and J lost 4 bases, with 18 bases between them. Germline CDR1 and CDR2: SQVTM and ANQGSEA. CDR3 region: CSVTRGGEEYNEQFF. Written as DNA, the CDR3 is TGCAGCGTTACCCGGGGCGGGGAAGAATACAATGAGCAGTTCTTC.

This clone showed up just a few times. CDR3 sequence: CASSERNYGYTF. The CDR3 DNA sequence: TGCGCCAGCAGCGAGAGGAACTATGGCTACACCTTC. The gene calls are TRBV5-1 and TRBJ1-2; no definite D call. V lost 4 bases and J lost 2, with 6 bases in between. CDR1 is SGHRS and CDR2 is YFSETQ in the germline V gene. The CDR3 is 12 amino acids.

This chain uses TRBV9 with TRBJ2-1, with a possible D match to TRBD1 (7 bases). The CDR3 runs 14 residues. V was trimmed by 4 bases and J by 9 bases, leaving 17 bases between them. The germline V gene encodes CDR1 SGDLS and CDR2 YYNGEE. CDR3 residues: CASSYRGGVGEQFF. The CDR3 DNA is TGTGCCAGCAGCTACAGGGGCGGGGTCGGTGAGCAGTTCTTC.

The CDR3 spells CASSLHGGAPDGQYF. The CDR3 DNA sequence: TGTGCCAGCAGCTTACACGGGGGGGCCCCCGATGGGCAGTATTTT. The rearrangement uses TRBV11-2 and TRBJ2-3, with 8 bases identical to TRBD2. Germline assignment: CDR1 SGHAT and CDR2 FQNNGV. With V trimmed by 2 bases and J by 11 bases, 12 bases remained unmatched. The CDR3 contains 15 residues.

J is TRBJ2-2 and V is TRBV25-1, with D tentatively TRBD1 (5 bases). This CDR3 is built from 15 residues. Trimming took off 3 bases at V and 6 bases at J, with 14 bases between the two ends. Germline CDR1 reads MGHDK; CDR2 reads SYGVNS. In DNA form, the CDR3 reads TGTGCCAGCAGTGAGTCTGGGGCTGGGGCCGGGGAGCTGTTTTTT. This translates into CASSESGAGAGELFF.

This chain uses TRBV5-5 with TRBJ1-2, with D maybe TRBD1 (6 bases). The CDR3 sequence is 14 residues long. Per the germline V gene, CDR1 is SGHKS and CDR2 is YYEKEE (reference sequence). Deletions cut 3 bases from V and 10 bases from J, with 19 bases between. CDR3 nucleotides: TGTGCCAGCAGCTCGACAGGCTCCCTCTTGTACTACACCTTC. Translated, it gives CASSSTGSLLYYTF.

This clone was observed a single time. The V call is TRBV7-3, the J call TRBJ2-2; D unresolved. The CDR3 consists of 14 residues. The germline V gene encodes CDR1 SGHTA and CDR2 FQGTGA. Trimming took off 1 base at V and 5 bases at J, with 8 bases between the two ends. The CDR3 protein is CASSLNSLTGELFF. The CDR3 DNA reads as TGTGCCAGCAGCTTAAATTCGTTGACCGGGGAGCTGTTTTTT.

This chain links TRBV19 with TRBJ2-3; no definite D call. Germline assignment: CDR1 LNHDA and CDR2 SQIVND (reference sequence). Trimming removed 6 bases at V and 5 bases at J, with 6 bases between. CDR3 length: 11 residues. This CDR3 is CASRNRDTQYF. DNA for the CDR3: TGTGCCAGTAGAAACAGAGATACGCAGTATTTT.

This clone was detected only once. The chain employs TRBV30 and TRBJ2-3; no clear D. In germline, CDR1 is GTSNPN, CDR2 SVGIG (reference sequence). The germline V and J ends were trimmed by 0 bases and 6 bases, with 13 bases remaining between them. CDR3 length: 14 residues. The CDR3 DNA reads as TGTGCCTGGAGTGTAGCCCCACGCGGTGATACGCAGTATTTT. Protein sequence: CAWSVAPRGDTQYF.

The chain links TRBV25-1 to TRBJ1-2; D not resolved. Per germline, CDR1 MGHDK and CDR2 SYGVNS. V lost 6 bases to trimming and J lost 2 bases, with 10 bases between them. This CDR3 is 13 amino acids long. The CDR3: CASRWGENYGYTF. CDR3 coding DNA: TGTGCCAGCAGGTGGGGAGAGAACTATGGCTACACCTTC.

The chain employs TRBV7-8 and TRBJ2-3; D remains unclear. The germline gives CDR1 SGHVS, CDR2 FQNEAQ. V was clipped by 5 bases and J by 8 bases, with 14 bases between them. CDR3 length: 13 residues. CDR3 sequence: CASSPIYLPTQYF. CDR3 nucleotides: TGTGCCAGCAGCCCTATCTACCTACCTACGCAGTATTTT.

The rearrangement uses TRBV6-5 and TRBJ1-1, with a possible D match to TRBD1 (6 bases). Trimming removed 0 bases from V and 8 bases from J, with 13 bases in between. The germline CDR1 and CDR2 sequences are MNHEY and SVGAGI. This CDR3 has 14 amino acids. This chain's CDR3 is CASSYSDLQGEAFF. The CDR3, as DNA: TGTGCCAGCAGTTACTCTGACTTACAGGGAGAAGCTTTCTTT.

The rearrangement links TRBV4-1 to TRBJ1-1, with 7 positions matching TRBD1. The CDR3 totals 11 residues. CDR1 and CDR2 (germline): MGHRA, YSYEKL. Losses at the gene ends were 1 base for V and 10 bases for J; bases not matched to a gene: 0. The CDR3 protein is CASSQGTGAFF. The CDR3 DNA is TGCGCCAGCAGCCAAGGGACAGGAGCTTTCTTT.

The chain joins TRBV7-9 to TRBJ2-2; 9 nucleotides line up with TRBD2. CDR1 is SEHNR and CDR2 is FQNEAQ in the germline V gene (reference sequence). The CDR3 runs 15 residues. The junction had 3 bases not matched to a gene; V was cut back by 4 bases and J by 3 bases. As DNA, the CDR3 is TGTGCCAGCAGCTATCTAGCGGGGCACACCGGGGAGCTGTTTTTT. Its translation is CASSYLAGHTGELFF.

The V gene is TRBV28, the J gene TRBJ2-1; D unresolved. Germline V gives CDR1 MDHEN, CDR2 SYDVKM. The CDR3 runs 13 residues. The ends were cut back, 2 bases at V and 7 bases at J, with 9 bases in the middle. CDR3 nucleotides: TGTGCCAGCAGTTTACAAGCTATGAATGAGCAGTTCTTC. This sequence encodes CASSLQAMNEQFF. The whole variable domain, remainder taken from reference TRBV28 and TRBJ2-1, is DVKVTQSSRYLVKRTGEKVFLECVQDMDHENMFWYRQDPGLGLRLIYFSYDVKMKEKGDIPEGYSVSREKKERFSLILESASTNQTSMYLCASSLQAMNEQFFGPGTRLTVL.

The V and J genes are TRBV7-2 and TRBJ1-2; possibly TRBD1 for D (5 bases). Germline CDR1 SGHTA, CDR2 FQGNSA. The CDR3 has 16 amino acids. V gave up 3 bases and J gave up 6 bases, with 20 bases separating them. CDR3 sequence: CASSFSISGGRDGYTF. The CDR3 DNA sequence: TGTGCCAGCAGCTTTTCGATTTCGGGGGGGAGGGATGGCTACACCTTC.

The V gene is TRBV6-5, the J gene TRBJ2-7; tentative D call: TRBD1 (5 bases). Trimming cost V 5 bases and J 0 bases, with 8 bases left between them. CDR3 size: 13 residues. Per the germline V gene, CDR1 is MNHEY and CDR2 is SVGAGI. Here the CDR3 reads CASSRGSSYEQYV. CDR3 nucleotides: TGTGCCAGCAGTAGGGGAAGCTCCTACGAGCAGTACGTC.

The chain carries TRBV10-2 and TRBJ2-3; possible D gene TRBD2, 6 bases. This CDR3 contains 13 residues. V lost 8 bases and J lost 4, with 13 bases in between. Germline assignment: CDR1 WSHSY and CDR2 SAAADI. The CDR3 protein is CASGGKYADTQYF. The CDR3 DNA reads TGCGCCAGCGGGGGGAAATACGCAGATACGCAGTATTTT.